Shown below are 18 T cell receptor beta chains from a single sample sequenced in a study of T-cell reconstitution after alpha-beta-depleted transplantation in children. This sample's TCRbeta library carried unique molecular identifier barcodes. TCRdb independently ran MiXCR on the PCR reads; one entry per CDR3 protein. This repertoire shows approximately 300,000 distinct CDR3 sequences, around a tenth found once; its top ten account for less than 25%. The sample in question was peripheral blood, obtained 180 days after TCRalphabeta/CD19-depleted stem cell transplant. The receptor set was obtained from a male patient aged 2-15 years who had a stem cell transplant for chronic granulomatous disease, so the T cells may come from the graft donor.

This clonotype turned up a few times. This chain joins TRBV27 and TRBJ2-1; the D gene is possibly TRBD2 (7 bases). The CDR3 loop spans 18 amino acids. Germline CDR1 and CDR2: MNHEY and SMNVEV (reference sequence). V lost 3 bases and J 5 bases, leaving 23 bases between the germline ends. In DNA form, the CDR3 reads TGTGCCAGCAGTTTTTTCCCTGGCTGGGACGGGGGGCACAATGAGCAGTTCTTC. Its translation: CASSFFPGWDGGHNEQFF.

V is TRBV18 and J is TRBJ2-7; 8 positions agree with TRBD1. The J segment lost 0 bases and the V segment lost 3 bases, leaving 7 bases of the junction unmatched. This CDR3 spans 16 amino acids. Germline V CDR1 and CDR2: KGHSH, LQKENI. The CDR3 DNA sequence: TGTGCCAGCTCACCGGACAGGGTAAAAAACTCCTACGAGCAGTACTTC. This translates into CASSPDRVKNSYEQYF.

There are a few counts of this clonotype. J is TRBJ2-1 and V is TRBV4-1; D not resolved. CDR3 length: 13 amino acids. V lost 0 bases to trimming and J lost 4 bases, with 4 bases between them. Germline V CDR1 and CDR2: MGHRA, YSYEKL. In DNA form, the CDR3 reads TGCGCCAGCAGCCAAGACACGTACAATGAGCAGTTCTTC. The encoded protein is CASSQDTYNEQFF.

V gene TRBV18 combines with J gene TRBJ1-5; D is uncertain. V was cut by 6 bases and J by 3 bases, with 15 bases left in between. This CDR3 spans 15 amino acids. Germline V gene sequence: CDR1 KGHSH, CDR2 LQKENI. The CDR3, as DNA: TGTGCCAGCTCCGAAGTATCCGGACCCAATCAGCCCCAGCATTTT. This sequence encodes CASSEVSGPNQPQHF.

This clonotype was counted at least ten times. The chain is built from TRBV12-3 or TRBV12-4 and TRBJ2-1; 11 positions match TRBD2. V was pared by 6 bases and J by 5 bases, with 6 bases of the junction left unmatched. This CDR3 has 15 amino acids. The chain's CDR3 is CASRGGTSGNNEQFF. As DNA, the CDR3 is TGTGCCAGCAGGGGCGGGACTAGCGGCAACAATGAGCAGTTCTTC.

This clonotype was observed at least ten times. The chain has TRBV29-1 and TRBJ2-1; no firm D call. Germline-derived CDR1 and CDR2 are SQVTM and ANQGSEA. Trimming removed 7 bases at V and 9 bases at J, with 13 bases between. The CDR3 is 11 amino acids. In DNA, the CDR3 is TGCAGCGCTACCGACGTCGGTGAGCAGTTCTTC. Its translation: CSATDVGEQFF.

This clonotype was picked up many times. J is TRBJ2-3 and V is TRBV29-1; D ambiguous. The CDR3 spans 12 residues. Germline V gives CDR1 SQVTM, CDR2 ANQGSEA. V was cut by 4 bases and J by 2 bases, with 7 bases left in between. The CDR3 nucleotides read TGCAGCGTTGGGTTGGACACAGATACGCAGTATTTT. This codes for CSVGLDTDTQYF.

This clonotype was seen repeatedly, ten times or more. CDR3 in DNA: TGTGCCAGCAGTTCCAGGACTAGCGGGAGAAATGAGCAGTTCTTC. Its protein is CASSSRTSGRNEQFF. The genes are TRBV12-3 or TRBV12-4 and TRBJ2-1, with 13 bases that match TRBD2. CDR3 length: 15 residues. The junction had 4 bases not matched to a gene; V was cut back by 4 bases and J by 7 bases.

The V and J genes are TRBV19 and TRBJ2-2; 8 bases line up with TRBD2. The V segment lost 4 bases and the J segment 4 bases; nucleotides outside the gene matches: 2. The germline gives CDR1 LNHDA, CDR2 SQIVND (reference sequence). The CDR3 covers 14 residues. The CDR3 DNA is TGTGCCAGTAGTAAGCGGGAGAGCACCGGGGAGCTGTTTTTT. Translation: CASSKRESTGELFF.

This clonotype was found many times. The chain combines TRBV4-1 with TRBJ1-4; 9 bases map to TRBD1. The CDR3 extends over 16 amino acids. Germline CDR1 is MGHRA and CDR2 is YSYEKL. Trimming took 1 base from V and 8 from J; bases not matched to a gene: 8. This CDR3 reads CASSQGLRTGEEKLFF. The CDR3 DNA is TGCGCCAGCAGCCAAGGCTTAAGGACAGGGGAAGAAAAACTGTTTTTT.

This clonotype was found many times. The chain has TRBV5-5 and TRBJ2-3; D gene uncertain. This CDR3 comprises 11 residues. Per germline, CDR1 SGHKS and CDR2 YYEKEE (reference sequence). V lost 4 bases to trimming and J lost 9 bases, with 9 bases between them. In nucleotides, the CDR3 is TGTGCCAGCAGCCTAAAACAGACGCAGTATTTT. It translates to CASSLKQTQYF.

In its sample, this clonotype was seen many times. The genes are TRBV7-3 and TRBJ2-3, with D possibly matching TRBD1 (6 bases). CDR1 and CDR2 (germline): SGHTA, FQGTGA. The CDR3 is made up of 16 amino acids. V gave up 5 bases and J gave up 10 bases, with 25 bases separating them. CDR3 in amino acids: CASSAYREPSLKSQYF. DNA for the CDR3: TGTGCCAGCAGCGCCTACAGGGAGCCGTCCTTGAAGTCGCAGTATTTT.

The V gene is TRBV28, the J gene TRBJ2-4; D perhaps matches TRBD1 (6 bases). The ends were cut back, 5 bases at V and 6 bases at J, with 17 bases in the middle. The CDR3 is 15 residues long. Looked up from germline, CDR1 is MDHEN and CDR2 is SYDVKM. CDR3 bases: TGTGCCAGCAGTCCCGCCCCAAACAGGGTAAACATTCAGTACTTC. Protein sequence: CASSPAPNRVNIQYF.

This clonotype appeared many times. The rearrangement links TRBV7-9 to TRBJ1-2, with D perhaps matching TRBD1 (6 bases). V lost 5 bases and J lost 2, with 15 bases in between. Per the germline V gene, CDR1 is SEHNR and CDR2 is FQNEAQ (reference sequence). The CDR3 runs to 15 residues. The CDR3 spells CASSRGGGFNYGYTF. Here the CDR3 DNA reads TGTGCCAGCAGCCGAGGGGGGGGTTTCAACTATGGCTACACCTTC. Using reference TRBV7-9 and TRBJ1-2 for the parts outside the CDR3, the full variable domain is DTGVSQNPRHKITKRGQNVTFRCDPISEHNRLYWYRQTLGQGPEFLTYFQNEAQLEKSRLLSDRFSAERPKGSFSTLEIQRTEQGDSAMYLCASSRGGGFNYGYTFGSGTRLTVV.

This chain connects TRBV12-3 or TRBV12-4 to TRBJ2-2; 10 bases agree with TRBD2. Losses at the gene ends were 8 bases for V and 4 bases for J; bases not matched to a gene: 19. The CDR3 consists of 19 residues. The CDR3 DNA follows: TGTGCCAGCTCTCTCCTCCCCGGACTAGCGGTGTTTGGCACCGGGGAGCTGTTTTTT. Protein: CASSLLPGLAVFGTGELFF.

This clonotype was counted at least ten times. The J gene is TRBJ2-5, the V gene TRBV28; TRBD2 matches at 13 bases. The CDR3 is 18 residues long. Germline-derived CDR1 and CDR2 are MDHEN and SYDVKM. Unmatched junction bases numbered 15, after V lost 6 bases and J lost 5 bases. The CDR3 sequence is CASSTSGSGLAGLETQYF. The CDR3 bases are TGTGCCAGCAGCACCAGTGGCTCGGGACTAGCGGGATTGGAGACCCAGTACTTC.

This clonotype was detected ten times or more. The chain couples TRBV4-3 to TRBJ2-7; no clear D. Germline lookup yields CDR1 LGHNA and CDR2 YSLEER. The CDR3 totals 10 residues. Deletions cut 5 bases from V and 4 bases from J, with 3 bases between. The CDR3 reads CASSEYEQYF. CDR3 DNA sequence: TGCGCCAGCAGCGAATACGAGCAGTACTTC.

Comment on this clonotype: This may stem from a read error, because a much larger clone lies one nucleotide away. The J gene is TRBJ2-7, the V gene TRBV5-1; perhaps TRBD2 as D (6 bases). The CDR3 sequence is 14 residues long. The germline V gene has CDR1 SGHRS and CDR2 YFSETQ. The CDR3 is CTSSSPGGAYEQYF. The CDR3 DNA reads TGCACCAGCAGTTCTCCAGGCGGGGCCTACGAGCAGTACTTC.